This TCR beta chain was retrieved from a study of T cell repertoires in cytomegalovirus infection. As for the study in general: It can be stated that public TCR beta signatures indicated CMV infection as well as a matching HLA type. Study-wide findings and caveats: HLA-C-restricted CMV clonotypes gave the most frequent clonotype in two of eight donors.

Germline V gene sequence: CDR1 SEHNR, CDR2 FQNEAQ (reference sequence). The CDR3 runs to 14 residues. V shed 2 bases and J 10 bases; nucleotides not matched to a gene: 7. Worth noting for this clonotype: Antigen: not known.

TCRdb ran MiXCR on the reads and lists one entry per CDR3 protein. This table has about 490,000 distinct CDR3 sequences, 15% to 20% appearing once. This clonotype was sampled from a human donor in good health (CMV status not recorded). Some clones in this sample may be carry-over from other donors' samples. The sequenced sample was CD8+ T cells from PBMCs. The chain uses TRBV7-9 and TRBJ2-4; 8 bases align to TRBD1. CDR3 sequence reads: CASSLSVGQGIQYF. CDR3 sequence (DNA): TGTGCCAGCAGCTTATCTGTCGGACAGGGTATTCAGTACTTC.